The present entry profiles one T cell receptor (beta chain) with its context. Its antigen is not known. This CDR3 has 12 amino acids. From germline, CDR1 is DFQATT and CDR2 SNEGSKA (reference sequence). V lost 0 bases to trimming and J lost 6 bases, with 9 bases between them. The data are from a study of T cells after yellow fever vaccination. Across the study: SMART-Seq v4 Ultra Low Input handled preparation of low-cell-number fractions.

General study points: Some clonotypes, a small share, were shared between CD4 and CD8 compartments.

TCRdb recomputed calls from the 5' RACE reads with MiXCR, one row per CDR3 protein. Of some 560,000 distinct CDR3 sequences in the sample, about 19% were seen once. The sequenced sample was PBMCs, obtained 15 days after the yellow fever booster vaccination. The clonotype was recovered from a man aged 25 to 45 who received the YFV17D yellow fever vaccine. The chain joins TRBV20-1 to TRBJ2-7, with D unclear. In nucleotides, the CDR3 is TGCAGTGCTAGAGATCTTACTCGCGAGCAGTACTTC. This translates into CSARDLTREQYF.